The rows below give T cell receptor beta chains drawn from one sample of a study of T cells after yellow fever vaccination. TCRdb re-called the 5' RACE reads with MiXCR, one entry per CDR3 protein. Of fewer than 450,000 distinct CDR3 sequences in the sample, roughly 12% are singletons; the top ten hold 18%. Sequencing used PBMCs, obtained on the day of the first yellow fever vaccination. Source of these receptors: a man younger than 35 who received the YFV17D yellow fever vaccine. Both conserved end residues are part of each CDR3. A D gene is named only where the DNA matches it firmly. Some rows mark clone size as missing; the rest say once, few, many or name a class of expanded clone.

size: many; D: TRBD1; V: TRBV6-1; J: TRBJ1-1; DNA: TGTGCCAGCAAGCGAGGGGGCGCAGAGACTGAAGCTTTCTTT; CDR3: CASKRGGAETEAFF
size: NA; D: NA; V: TRBV6-4; J: TRBJ2-1; DNA: TGTGCCAGCAGTGACTCTTTCGGACGTATCGGGGACAATGAGCAGTTCTTC; CDR3: CASSDSFGRIGDNEQFF
size: NA; D: NA; V: TRBV20-1; J: TRBJ1-5; DNA: TGCAGTGCTAGAGAGAGCATGGATCAGCCCCAGCATTTT; CDR3: CSARESMDQPQHF
size: NA; D: NA; V: TRBV18; J: TRBJ2-3; DNA: TGTGCCAGCTCGTCTGGGGCATTCGCAGATACGCAGTATTTT; CDR3: CASSSGAFADTQYF
size: NA; D: NA; V: TRBV28; J: TRBJ2-5; DNA: TGTGCCAGCAGTTTATCTCCGGACCGAATACAAGAGACCCAGTACTTC; CDR3: CASSLSPDRIQETQYF
size: few; D: TRBD1; V: TRBV12-3/TRBV12-4; J: TRBJ2-3; DNA: TGTGCCAGCAGCCGCCGACAGGGGAAAGAAACAGATACGCAGTATTTT; CDR3: CASSRRQGKETDTQYF
size: NA; D: NA; V: TRBV6-5; J: TRBJ2-2; DNA: TGTGCCAGCAGTTACTCACCCGGCCAGTCCGGGGAGCTGTTTTTT; CDR3: CASSYSPGQSGELFF
size: NA; D: NA; V: TRBV5-1; J: TRBJ2-1; DNA: TGCGCCAGCGGGGCGGGGCTCTCCTACAATGAGCAGTTCTTC; CDR3: CASGAGLSYNEQFF
size: NA; D: NA; V: TRBV19; J: TRBJ2-4; DNA: TGTGCCAGTAGTATACAGGGATTTGGTCTAGCCAAAAACATTCAGTACTTC; CDR3: CASSIQGFGLAKNIQYF
size: many; D: NA; V: TRBV5-1; J: TRBJ2-5; DNA: TGCGCCAGCAGCTCGGGACCCCAAGAGACCCAGTACTTC; CDR3: CASSSGPQETQYF
size: NA; D: NA; V: TRBV11-3; J: TRBJ2-3; DNA: TGTGCCAGCAGCTTAGATCCGGGATCAGATACGCAGTATTTT; CDR3: CASSLDPGSDTQYF
size: few; D: NA; V: TRBV7-7; J: TRBJ2-2; DNA: TGTGCCAGCAGCTCCCCCCCCGTGGGGGAGCTGTTTTTT; CDR3: CASSSPPVGELFF
size: many; D: NA; V: TRBV6-5; J: TRBJ1-5; DNA: TGTGCCAGCAGCCGGGACGGCAATCAGCCCCAGCATTTT; CDR3: CASSRDGNQPQHF
size: few; D: NA; V: TRBV4-3; J: TRBJ2-3; DNA: TGCGCCAGCAGCCAAGAGGGTTGGGATACGCAGTATTTT; CDR3: CASSQEGWDTQYF
size: few; D: NA; V: TRBV4-3; J: TRBJ2-3; DNA: TGCGCCAGCAGGGGCTGGAACACAGATACGCAGTATTTT; CDR3: CASRGWNTDTQYF
size: few; D: NA; V: TRBV7-8; J: TRBJ1-5; DNA: TGTGCCAGCAGCTTTCGAGTCCCTATAAATCAGCCCCAGCATTTT; CDR3: CASSFRVPINQPQHF
size: few; D: NA; V: TRBV5-1; J: TRBJ1-3; DNA: TGCGCCAGCAGCGGGGTTGGAAACACCATATATTTT; CDR3: CASSGVGNTIYF
size: many; D: TRBD2; V: TRBV7-8; J: TRBJ2-1; DNA: TGTGCCAGCAGCAAACTAGCGGATTACAATGAGCAGTTCTTC; CDR3: CASSKLADYNEQFF
size: few; D: NA; V: TRBV7-2; J: TRBJ2-1; DNA: TGTGCCAGCAGCTTGAGACAGAATGAGCAGTTCTTC; CDR3: CASSLRQNEQFF
size: NA; D: NA; V: TRBV29-1; J: TRBJ1-2; DNA: TGCAGCGTTGGCAGGGACTATGGCTACACCTTC; CDR3: CSVGRDYGYTF
size: NA; D: TRBD1; V: TRBV5-5; J: TRBJ1-1; DNA: TGTGCCAGCAGCTTGGTCGAGGGGGCCGTGCGGGCTTTCTTT; CDR3: CASSLVEGAVRAFF
size: NA; D: NA; V: TRBV9; J: TRBJ1-4; DNA: TGTGCCAGCAGCGTAGCCGAGGGGAATGAAAAACTGTTTTTT; CDR3: CASSVAEGNEKLFF
size: few; D: TRBD2; V: TRBV12-3/TRBV12-4; J: TRBJ2-5; DNA: TGTGCCAGCAGTTTAGTCGCGGGGGGAGGAGAGACCCAGTACTTC; CDR3: CASSLVAGGGETQYF
size: many; D: TRBD2; V: TRBV7-2; J: TRBJ2-3; DNA: TGTGCCAGCAGCTCCCGGGGGGGGCAGCTTTCAGATACGCAGTATTTT; CDR3: CASSSRGGQLSDTQYF
size: few; D: NA; V: TRBV14; J: TRBJ2-1; DNA: TGTGCCAGCAGCCAGATAACCGGGGATCGTGAGCAGTTCTTC; CDR3: CASSQITGDREQFF
size: NA; D: TRBD1; V: TRBV24-1; J: TRBJ1-5; DNA: TGTGCCACCAGTCCGGGACAGGGTCACCAGCCCCAGCATTTT; CDR3: CATSPGQGHQPQHF
size: NA; D: NA; V: TRBV28; J: TRBJ2-1; DNA: TGTGCCAGCAGTGATTGGGCGTTAATAGATGAGCAGTTCTTC; CDR3: CASSDWALIDEQFF
size: many; D: TRBD1; V: TRBV12-3/TRBV12-4; J: TRBJ1-2; DNA: TGTGCCAGCAGTTTATCCGGGCAGGGGGATGGCTACACCTTC; CDR3: CASSLSGQGDGYTF
size: few; D: NA; V: TRBV5-1; J: TRBJ1-6; DNA: TGCGCCAGCAGCTTGGTCGGGGCAGTTGCTTCACCCCTCCACTTT; CDR3: CASSLVGAVASPLHF
size: NA; D: TRBD2; V: TRBV4-3; J: TRBJ2-1; DNA: TGCGCCAGCAGCCAAGAAAGGGGAGGGGTGGCATTCGGTGAGCAGTTCTTC; CDR3: CASSQERGGVAFGEQFF
size: few; D: TRBD2; V: TRBV7-9; J: TRBJ2-1; DNA: TGTGCCAGCAGCTTATGGCGGGGGAGCTCCTACAATGAGCAGTTCTTC; CDR3: CASSLWRGSSYNEQFF
size: few; D: NA; V: TRBV4-3; J: TRBJ1-6; DNA: TGCGCCAGCAGCCAAGATGCGACAGATTATAATTCACCCCTCCACTTT; CDR3: CASSQDATDYNSPLHF
size: NA; D: NA; V: TRBV18; J: TRBJ1-4; DNA: TGTGCCAGCTCACCACCTCCCCCCGAGAAACTGTTTTTT; CDR3: CASSPPPPEKLFF
size: NA; D: NA; V: TRBV20-1; J: TRBJ1-5; DNA: TGCAGTGCGGGAGGGGGGCTTAGTGATCAGCCCCAGCATTTT; CDR3: CSAGGGLSDQPQHF
size: few; D: NA; V: TRBV12-3/TRBV12-4; J: TRBJ2-5; DNA: TGTGCCAGCAGTTTTAAGGAGACCCAGTACTTC; CDR3: CASSFKETQYF
size: NA; D: TRBD1; V: TRBV5-5; J: TRBJ2-3; DNA: TGTGCCAGCACCGGGACAGGGCGGGTAGATACGCAGTATTTT; CDR3: CASTGTGRVDTQYF
size: few; D: NA; V: TRBV29-1; J: TRBJ2-5; DNA: TGCAGCGGGACAGAGGCCGTTTGGGAGGAGACCCAGTACTTC; CDR3: CSGTEAVWEETQYF